This TCR beta chain is drawn from a study of shared clonotypes between healthy human individuals. Broader study findings: Among donors, clonotype sharing was expected to be affected by sequencing depth.

Turning to this clone: Its specificity is not known.

CD45RO-negative cells were positively selected for CCR7, leaving out terminally differentiated effector memory CD45RA+ cells. Profiled with immunoSEQ multiplex PCR; TCRdb holds only in-frame clones, not every one. The sample lists hundreds of thousands of clones; about 95% were seen once. There are 14 residues in the CDR3. Trimming removed 11 bases at V and 9 bases at J, with 23 bases between. Germline assignment: CDR1 MDHEN and CDR2 SYDVKM. The receptor's source is a woman under 40 in good health. The V gene is TRBV28, the J gene TRBJ2-1; possibly TRBD2 for D (5 bases). Sequenced: naive CD8+ T cells sorted from blood. CDR3 coding DNA: TGTGCCGCGTCCCCAGCGGCGAAACCGGGTGAGCAGTTCTTC. Its translation: CAASPAAKPGEQFF. Looking up the rest from reference TRBV28 and TRBJ2-1 gives the full variable domain: DVKVTQSSRYLVKRTGEKVFLECVQDMDHENMFWYRQDPGLGLRLIYFSYDVKMKEKGDIPEGYSVSREKKERFSLILESASTNQTSMYLCAASPAAKPGEQFFGPGTRLTVL.